This is a list of T cell receptor beta chains from one sample in a study of blood T cells in healthy people across ages. TCRdb called the 5' RACE reads again in MiXCR, with one record for every CDR3 protein. This table holds roughly 1.5 million distinct CDR3 sequences, 42% found once. The sample was blood. These receptors were taken from a young woman in good health. The CDR3 runs from the conserved cysteine through the conserved F or W. D genes are given only for firm matches. Clone size is given for some rows only: seen once, a few or many times, or a class if the clone is expanded.

V gene	J gene	clone size	D gene	CDR3 DNA	CDR3 protein
TRBV6-2/TRBV6-3	TRBJ1-1	-	-	TGTGCCAGCTGCCGGACAGCGCTGAACACTGAAGCTTTCTTT	CASCRTALNTEAFF
TRBV4-3	TRBJ2-1	-	TRBD1	TGCGCCAGCAGCCAAGCCGCCCCAGGGGGCGAATTCGATGAGCAGTTCTTC	CASSQAAPGGEFDEQFF
TRBV7-2	TRBJ2-7	-	TRBD1	TGTGCCAGCAGCCTCACGGGACAGAACTACGAGCAGTACTTC	CASSLTGQNYEQYF
TRBV4-3	TRBJ2-3	few	TRBD2	TGCGCCAGCAGCCAAGATGTCCTAGCGGTAAACACAGATACGCAGTATTTT	CASSQDVLAVNTDTQYF
TRBV11-2	TRBJ2-1	-	-	TGTGCCAGCAGCACCCCTAGGGGGTACTACAATGAGCAGTTCTTC	CASSTPRGYYNEQFF
TRBV6-5	TRBJ1-4	-	-	TGTGCCAGCAGTTACGGGGCAGTAACTGAAAAACTGTTTTTT	CASSYGAVTEKLFF
TRBV4-2	TRBJ2-3	-	TRBD1	TGTGCCAGCAGCCCCGGACAGGGTTGGAGCACAGATACGCAGTATTTT	CASSPGQGWSTDTQYF
TRBV20-1	TRBJ2-3	-	-	TGCAGTGCTAGAGAGAGACCTGTTCCAGATACGCAGTATTTT	CSARERPVPDTQYF
TRBV6-6	TRBJ2-2	-	-	TGTGCCAGCAGTTACCCTTTTTCTGGGTTTGGGGCCGGGGAGCTGTTTTTT	CASSYPFSGFGAGELFF
TRBV21-1	TRBJ1-2	-	-	TGTGCCAGCAGCAGTAAGGGCCCAAGGACCTATGGCTACACCTTC	CASSSKGPRTYGYTF
TRBV20-1	TRBJ2-3	-	TRBD2	TGCAGTGCCCGCCGGCTAGCGGGGGGTACGCAGTATTTT	CSARRLAGGTQYF
TRBV29-1	TRBJ2-4	-	TRBD1	TGCAGCGTTGTGAACAGGGGGGACCAGTACTTC	CSVVNRGDQYF
TRBV20-1	TRBJ2-1	-	TRBD2	TGCAGTGCTGATATAGCGGGAGTACGAGAGACCCAGTTCTTC	CSADIAGVRETQFF
TRBV30	TRBJ1-1	-	-	TGTGCCTGGAGCCAGGGGCCGGGGACTGAAGCTTTCTTT	CAWSQGPGTEAFF
TRBV24-1	TRBJ2-3	-	TRBD1	TGTGCCACCAGTGCCCCGGGACAGGGTAGAGATACGCAGTATTTT	CATSAPGQGRDTQYF
TRBV6-5	TRBJ2-1	-	TRBD1	TGTGCCAGCAGGAGACAGGGTCCCTTCTACAATGAGCAGTTCTTC	CASRRQGPFYNEQFF
TRBV7-2	TRBJ2-3	-	TRBD2	TGTGCCAGCAGCTACCCGAGCCATTTAGCGGGGGGCACCAGCACAGATACGCAGTATTTT	CASSYPSHLAGGTSTDTQYF
TRBV5-1	TRBJ2-2	few	TRBD2	TGCGCCAGCCACGCTAGCGGGGGGAGTCGGGAGCTGTTTTTT	CASHASGGSRELFF
TRBV2	TRBJ2-5	-	-	TGTGCCAGCAAGGCGGATCGCCTTTACAATGAGCAGTACTTC	CASKADRLYNEQYF
TRBV4-1	TRBJ1-1	-	-	TGCGCCAGCAGCCAAGGTTATTCAGGGATGAACACTGAAGCTTTCTTT	CASSQGYSGMNTEAFF
TRBV29-1	TRBJ2-2	-	TRBD1	TGCAGCTTCCGGGACAGGTTAAACACCGGGGAGCTGTTTTTT	CSFRDRLNTGELFF
TRBV6-5	TRBJ1-6	-	-	TGTGCCAGCAGTTACTCGTCAGGAGAGACACCCCTCCACTTT	CASSYSSGETPLHF
TRBV9	TRBJ1-1	-	-	TGTGCCAGCAGCGCTTTGCCGGATGCGGACACTGAAGCTTTCTTT	CASSALPDADTEAFF
TRBV27	TRBJ2-7	few	-	TGTGCCAGCAGTATAAGCACCGGTTTACTTTCCTACGAGCAGTACTTC	CASSISTGLLSYEQYF
TRBV5-1	TRBJ2-3	-	-	TGCGCCAGCAGCTCGATGTCAGATACGCAGTATTTT	CASSSMSDTQYF
TRBV15	TRBJ1-1	few	-	TGTGCCACCAGCAGAGTCCGTGGAAGCACTGAAGCTTTCTTT	CATSRVRGSTEAFF
TRBV29-1	TRBJ1-5	-	-	TGCAGCGCCGGGACGGACAATCAGCCCCAGCATTTT	CSAGTDNQPQHF
TRBV12-3/TRBV12-4	TRBJ2-7	-	-	TGTGCCAGCAATCAGCTGGCGCTCCCCTCCGAGCAGTACTTC	CASNQLALPSEQYF
TRBV10-3	TRBJ1-4	once	-	TGTGCCATCAGTGATTTAGGGGGACTTGAAAAACTGTTTTTT	CAISDLGGLEKLFF
TRBV12-3/TRBV12-4	TRBJ2-5	-	-	TGTGCCAGCAGTTTGGGGAACCTTGGGTACTTC	CASSLGNLGYF
TRBV10-3	TRBJ2-1	-	TRBD2	TGTGCCATCAGTGATGGAGCGGGGGACAATGAGCAGTTCTTC	CAISDGAGDNEQFF
TRBV28	TRBJ1-4	few	-	TGTGCCAGCAGCAATGCCCGGACACCTAATGAAAAACTGTTTTTT	CASSNARTPNEKLFF
TRBV30	TRBJ2-3	-	TRBD2	TGTGCCTGGAGTGTAGGACGGGGGGGCACAGATACGCAGTATTTT	CAWSVGRGGTDTQYF
TRBV20-1	TRBJ1-5	-	-	TGCAGTGCTAGAGATTGGCTTTATAGCAATCAGCCCCAGCATTTT	CSARDWLYSNQPQHF
TRBV7-2	TRBJ1-5	many	-	TGTGCCAGCAGCTCTTATAATCAGCCCCAGCATTTT	CASSSYNQPQHF
TRBV4-3	TRBJ1-2	-	-	TGCGCCAGCAGCCAAGATCCCCGGACGCCTATATCTCTCTATGGCTACACCTTC	CASSQDPRTPISLYGYTF
TRBV13	TRBJ2-4	few	-	TGTGCCAGCAGCTTGGCCGTAGGCGGCGACAAAAACATTCAGTACTTC	CASSLAVGGDKNIQYF